This TCR beta chain emerged from a study of blood T cell repertoires in COVID-19. Only in-frame clones appear in the TCRdb table, and some are missing; sequencing was by immunoSEQ multiplex PCR. The table lists roughly 100,000 clones, roughly two thirds of them singletons. Input material: peripheral blood. This receptor was obtained from an elderly man with acute or convalescent COVID-19.

As DNA, the CDR3 is TGTGCCAGCAGCTTACAGGGGGCTGGAAACACCATATATTTT. Protein: CASSLQGAGNTIYF. The rearrangement joins TRBV7-9 to TRBJ1-3, with 7 positions matching TRBD1. Germline loops: CDR1 SEHNR, CDR2 FQNEAQ (reference sequence). This CDR3 spans 14 amino acids. V was pared by 2 bases and J by 2 bases, with 0 bases of the junction left unmatched.